These T cell receptor beta chains were read from a single sample in a study of beta chain features in type 1 diabetes. The data were produced by immunoSEQ multiplex PCR, yet TCRdb's version contains in-frame clones alone and is incomplete. The repertoire includes about 650,000 clones, 9.5% to 15% of them detected once, and 0.095% to 0.15% sits in the top ten. Sequences were obtained from naive CD4+ T cells from blood. All receptors come from a man aged 25 to 40 with type 1 diabetes. The CDR3 runs from the conserved cysteine through the conserved F or W. D genes are given only for firm matches. Rows give clone size only sometimes, using once, few, many, or a class for an expanded clone.

d_call	clone_size	v_call	j_call	cdr3_nt	cdr3_aa
TRBD1	few	TRBV4-3	TRBJ2-7	TGCGCCAGCAGCCAAGGACAGGGGTCCTACGAGCAGTACTTC	CASSQGQGSYEQYF
NA	few	TRBV5-4	TRBJ1-2	TGTGCCAGCAGCTGGGACACGGCCGGCTACACCTTC	CASSWDTAGYTF
NA	NA	TRBV2	TRBJ1-5	TGTGCCAGCAGTGGGGCAGACGGCTATCAGCCCCAGCATTTT	CASSGADGYQPQHF
NA	NA	TRBV6-1	TRBJ2-7	TGTGCCAGCAGTGAAGCCCTTTCGGGAGCCACTTACGAGCAGTACTTC	CASSEALSGATYEQYF
NA	NA	TRBV28	TRBJ1-2	TGTGCCAGCAGTTCGGGAGACTCTAACTATGGCTACACCTTC	CASSSGDSNYGYTF
TRBD2	few	TRBV5-1	TRBJ2-3	TGCGCCAGCAGCCCCCCGGGACTAGCGGGGGGGCGCACAGATACGCAGTATTTT	CASSPPGLAGGRTDTQYF
NA	many	TRBV14	TRBJ1-1	TGTGCCAGCAGCCAAGTCGATTTGAACACTGAAGCTTTCTTT	CASSQVDLNTEAFF
NA	few	TRBV5-1	TRBJ2-2	TGCGCCAGCAGCCCAGGGACATCGAACACCGGGGAGCTGTTTTTT	CASSPGTSNTGELFF
NA	NA	TRBV4-2	TRBJ1-6	TGTGCCAGCGGCAAGGGGCACGCAAATAATTCACCCCTCCACTTT	CASGKGHANNSPLHF
NA	NA	TRBV9	TRBJ1-2	TGTGCCAGCACCCCCCAAGGGAGCTATGGCTACACCTTC	CASTPQGSYGYTF
NA	NA	TRBV30	TRBJ2-1	TGTGCCTGGAGGAATTGGGGCGGGGGCGCTTCCTACAATGAGCAGTTCTTC	CAWRNWGGGASYNEQFF
NA	NA	TRBV5-6	TRBJ1-2	TGTGCCAGCAGCTTGGTTGGTCAGGGCGGGTATGGCTACACCTTC	CASSLVGQGGYGYTF
TRBD1	few	TRBV4-3	TRBJ1-4	TGCGCCAGCAGCCAAGTCCGGGACAGGGCTAATGAAAAACTGTTTTTT	CASSQVRDRANEKLFF
TRBD2	NA	TRBV7-2	TRBJ2-3	TGTGCCAGCAGCTTACGTAGCGGGGACACAGATACGCAGTATTTT	CASSLRSGDTDTQYF
TRBD1	few	TRBV29-1	TRBJ1-4	TGCAGCGTGAACAGGGGGACTAATGAAAAACTGTTTTTT	CSVNRGTNEKLFF
NA	few	TRBV9	TRBJ1-2	TGTGCCAGCAGCACCAGGGAAGGAAGCTATGGCTACACCTTC	CASSTREGSYGYTF
NA	NA	TRBV29-1	TRBJ2-1	TGCAGCGTTGTTGGCCGGGGCCCTGACAATGAGCAGTTCTTC	CSVVGRGPDNEQFF